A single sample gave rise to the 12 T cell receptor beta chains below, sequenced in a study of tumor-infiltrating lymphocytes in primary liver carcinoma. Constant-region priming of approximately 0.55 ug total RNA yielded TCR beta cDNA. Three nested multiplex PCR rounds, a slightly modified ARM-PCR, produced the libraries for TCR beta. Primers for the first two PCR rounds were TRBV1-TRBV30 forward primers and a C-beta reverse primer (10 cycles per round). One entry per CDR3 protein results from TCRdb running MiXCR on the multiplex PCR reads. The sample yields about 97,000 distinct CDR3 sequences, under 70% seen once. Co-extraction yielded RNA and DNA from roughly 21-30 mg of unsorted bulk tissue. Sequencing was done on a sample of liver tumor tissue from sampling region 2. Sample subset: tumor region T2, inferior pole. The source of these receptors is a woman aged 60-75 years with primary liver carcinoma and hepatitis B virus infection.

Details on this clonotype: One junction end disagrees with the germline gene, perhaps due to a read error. The CDR3 here is CASSPRTWGNYEEYF. CDR3 DNA sequence: TGTGCCAGCAGCCCCAGGACATGGGGCAACTACGAGGAGTACTTC. The chain is built from TRBV11-3 and TRBJ2-7; TRBD1 is a possible D gene (5 bases). The CDR3 runs 15 residues. CDR1 SGHNT and CDR2 YENEEA come from the germline V gene.

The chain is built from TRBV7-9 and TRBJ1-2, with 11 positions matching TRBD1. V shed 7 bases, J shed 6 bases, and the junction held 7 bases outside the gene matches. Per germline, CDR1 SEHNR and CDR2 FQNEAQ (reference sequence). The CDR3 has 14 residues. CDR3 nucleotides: TGTGCCAGCAACGTCCGGGACAGGGGGGATGGCTACACCTTC. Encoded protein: CASNVRDRGDGYTF.

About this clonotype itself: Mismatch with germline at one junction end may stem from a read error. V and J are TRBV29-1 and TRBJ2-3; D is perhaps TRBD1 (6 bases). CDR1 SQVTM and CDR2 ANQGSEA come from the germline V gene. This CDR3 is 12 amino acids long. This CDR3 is CSEGRGTDAQYF. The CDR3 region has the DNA TGCAGCGAGGGCAGGGGCACAGATGCGCAGTATTTT.

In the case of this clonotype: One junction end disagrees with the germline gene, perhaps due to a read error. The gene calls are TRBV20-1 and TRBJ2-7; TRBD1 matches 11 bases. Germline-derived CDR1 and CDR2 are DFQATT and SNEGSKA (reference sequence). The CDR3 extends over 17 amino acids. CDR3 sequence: CSASDGQGASYSSEQYF. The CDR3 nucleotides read TGCAGTGCTTCGGACGGACAGGGGGCGAGTTATTCCTCCGAGCAGTACTTC.

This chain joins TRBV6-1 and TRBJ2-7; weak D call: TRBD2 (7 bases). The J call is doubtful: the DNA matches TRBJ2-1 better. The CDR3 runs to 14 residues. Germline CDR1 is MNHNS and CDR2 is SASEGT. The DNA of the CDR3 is TGTGCCAGCCGGAGTGGGGGGGCTCTTCTTGAGCAGTTCTTC. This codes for CASRSGGALLEQFF.

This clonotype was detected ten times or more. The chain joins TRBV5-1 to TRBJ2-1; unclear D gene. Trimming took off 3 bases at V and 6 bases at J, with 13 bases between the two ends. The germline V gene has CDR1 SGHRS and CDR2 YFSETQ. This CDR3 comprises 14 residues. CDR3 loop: CASSSLVGGNEQFF. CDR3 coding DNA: TGCGCCAGCAGCTCCCTAGTAGGCGGCAATGAGCAGTTCTTC.

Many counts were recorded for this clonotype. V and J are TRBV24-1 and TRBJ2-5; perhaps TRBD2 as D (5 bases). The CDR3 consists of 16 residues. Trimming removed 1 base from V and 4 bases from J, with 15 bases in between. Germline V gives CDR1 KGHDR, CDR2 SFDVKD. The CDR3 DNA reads TGTGCCACCAGTGATTTTTCGGGGTATAAGAGAGAGACCCAGTACTTC. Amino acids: CATSDFSGYKRETQYF.

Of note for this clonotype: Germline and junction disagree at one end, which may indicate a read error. In DNA form, the CDR3 reads TGTGCCAGCAGCCGTCAATATAATCAGCCCCAGCATTTT. The encoded protein is CASSRQYNQPQHF. The chain couples TRBV4-1 to TRBJ1-5; D gene uncertain. Looked up from germline, CDR1 is MGHRA and CDR2 is YSYEKL. This CDR3 contains 13 residues.

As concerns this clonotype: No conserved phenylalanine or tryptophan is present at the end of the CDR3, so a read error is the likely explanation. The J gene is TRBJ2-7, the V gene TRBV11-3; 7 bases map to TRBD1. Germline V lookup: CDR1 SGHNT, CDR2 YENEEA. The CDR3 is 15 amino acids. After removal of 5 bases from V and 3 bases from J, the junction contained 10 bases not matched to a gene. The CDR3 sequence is CASSAGTEGNYEQYS. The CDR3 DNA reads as TGTGCCAGCAGCGCCGGGACAGAGGGCAACTACGAGCAGTACTCC.

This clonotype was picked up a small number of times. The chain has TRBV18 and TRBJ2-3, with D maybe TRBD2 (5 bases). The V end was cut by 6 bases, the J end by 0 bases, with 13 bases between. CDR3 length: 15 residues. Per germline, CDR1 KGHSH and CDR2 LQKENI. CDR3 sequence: CASSTRPGSTDTQYF. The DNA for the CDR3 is TGTGCCAGCTCCACCCGTCCGGGAAGCACAGATACGCAGTATTTT.

CDR3 sequence reads: CASTIGVFGRPQHF. Written as DNA, the CDR3 is TGTGCCAGCACAATAGGGGTCTTCGGTCGGCCCCAGCATTTT. The genes are TRBV12-3 or TRBV12-4 and TRBJ1-5; D might be TRBD1 (5 bases). V was trimmed by 7 bases and J by 9 bases, leaving 19 bases between them. The CDR3 consists of 14 residues.

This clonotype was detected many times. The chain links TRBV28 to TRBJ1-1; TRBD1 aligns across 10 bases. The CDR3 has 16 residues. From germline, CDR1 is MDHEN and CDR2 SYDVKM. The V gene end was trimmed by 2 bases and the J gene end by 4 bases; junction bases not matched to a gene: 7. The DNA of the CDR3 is TGTGCCAGCAGTTTAGGGTATGGGACAGGGGCCACTGAAGCTTTCTTT. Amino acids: CASSLGYGTGATEAFF.